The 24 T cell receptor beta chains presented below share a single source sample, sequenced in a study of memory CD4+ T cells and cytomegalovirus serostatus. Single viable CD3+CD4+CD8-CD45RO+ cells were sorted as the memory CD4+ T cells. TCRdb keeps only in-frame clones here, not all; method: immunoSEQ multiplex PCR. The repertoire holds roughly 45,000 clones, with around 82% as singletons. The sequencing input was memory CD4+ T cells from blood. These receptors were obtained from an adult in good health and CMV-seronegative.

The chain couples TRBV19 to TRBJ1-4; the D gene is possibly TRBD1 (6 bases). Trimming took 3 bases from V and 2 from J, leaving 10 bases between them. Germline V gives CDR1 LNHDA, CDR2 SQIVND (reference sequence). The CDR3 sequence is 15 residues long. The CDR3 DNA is TGTGCCAGTAGTATTCGGGGGGCGACTAATGAAAAACTGTTTTTT. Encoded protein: CASSIRGATNEKLFF.

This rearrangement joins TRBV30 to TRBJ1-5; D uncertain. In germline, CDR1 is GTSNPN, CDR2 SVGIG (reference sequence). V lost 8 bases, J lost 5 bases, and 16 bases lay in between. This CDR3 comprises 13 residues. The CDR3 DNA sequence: TGTGCCGCGGGAGGTAGCCCCGATCAGCCCCAGCATTTT. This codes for CAAGGSPDQPQHF.

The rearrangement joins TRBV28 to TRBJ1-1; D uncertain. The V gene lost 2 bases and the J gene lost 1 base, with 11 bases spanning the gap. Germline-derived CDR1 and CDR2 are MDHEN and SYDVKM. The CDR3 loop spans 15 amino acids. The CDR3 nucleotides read TGTGCCAGCAGTTTAAGGCCGTACGGGAACACTGAAGCTTTCTTT. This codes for CASSLRPYGNTEAFF.

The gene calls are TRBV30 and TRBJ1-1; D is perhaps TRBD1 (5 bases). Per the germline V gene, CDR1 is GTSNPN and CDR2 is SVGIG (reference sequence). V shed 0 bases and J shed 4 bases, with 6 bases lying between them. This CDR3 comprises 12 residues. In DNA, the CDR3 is TGTGCCTGGAGTGTTACAGGCACTGAAGCTTTCTTT. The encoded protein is CAWSVTGTEAFF.

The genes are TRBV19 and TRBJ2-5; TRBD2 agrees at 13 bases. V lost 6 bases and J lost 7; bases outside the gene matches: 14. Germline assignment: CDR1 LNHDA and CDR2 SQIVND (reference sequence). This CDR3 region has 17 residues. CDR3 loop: CASSGVRTSGGPGTQYF. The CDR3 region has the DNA TGTGCCAGTAGCGGCGTCAGGACTAGCGGGGGACCTGGGACCCAGTACTTC.

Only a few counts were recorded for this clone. The CDR3: CASSPSATEAFF. CDR3 bases: TGTGCCAGTTCCCCCTCGGCCACTGAAGCTTTCTTT. The chain has TRBV19 and TRBJ1-1; no definite D call. The V end was cut by 8 bases, the J end by 4 bases, with 11 bases between. The CDR3 consists of 12 residues. Germline V lookup: CDR1 LNHDA, CDR2 SQIVND (reference sequence).

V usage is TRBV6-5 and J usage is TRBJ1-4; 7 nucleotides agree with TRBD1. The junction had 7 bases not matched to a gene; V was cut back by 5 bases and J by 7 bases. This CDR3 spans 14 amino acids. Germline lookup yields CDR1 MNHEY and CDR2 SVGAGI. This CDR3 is CASSAGGRGEKLFF. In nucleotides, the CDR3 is TGTGCCAGCAGTGCAGGGGGAAGGGGTGAAAAACTGTTTTTT.

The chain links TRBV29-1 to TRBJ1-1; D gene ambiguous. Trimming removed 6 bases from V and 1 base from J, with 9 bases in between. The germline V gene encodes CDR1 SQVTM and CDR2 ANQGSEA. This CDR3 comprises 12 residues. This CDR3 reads CSVSSGNTEAFF. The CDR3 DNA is TGCAGCGTGTCGTCAGGGAACACTGAAGCTTTCTTT.

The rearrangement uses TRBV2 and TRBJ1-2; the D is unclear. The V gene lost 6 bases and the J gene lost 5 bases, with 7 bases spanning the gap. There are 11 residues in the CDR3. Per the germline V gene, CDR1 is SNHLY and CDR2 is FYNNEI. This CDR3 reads CASSPDYGYTF. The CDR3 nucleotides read TGTGCCAGCAGCCCGGATTATGGCTACACCTTC.

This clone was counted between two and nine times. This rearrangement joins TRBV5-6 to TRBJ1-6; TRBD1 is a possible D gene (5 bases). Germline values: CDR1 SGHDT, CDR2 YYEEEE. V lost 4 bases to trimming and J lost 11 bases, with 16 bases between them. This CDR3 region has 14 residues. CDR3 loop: CASSLRGYRTPLHF. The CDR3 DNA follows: TGTGCCAGCAGCCTGAGGGGTTACAGGACACCCCTCCACTTT.

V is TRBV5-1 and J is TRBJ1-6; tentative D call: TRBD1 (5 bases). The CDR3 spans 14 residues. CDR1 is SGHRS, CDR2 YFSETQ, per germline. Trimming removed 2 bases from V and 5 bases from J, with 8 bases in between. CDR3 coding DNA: TGCGCCAGCAGCTTTCAGGGTGATAATTCACCCCTCCACTTT. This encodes CASSFQGDNSPLHF.

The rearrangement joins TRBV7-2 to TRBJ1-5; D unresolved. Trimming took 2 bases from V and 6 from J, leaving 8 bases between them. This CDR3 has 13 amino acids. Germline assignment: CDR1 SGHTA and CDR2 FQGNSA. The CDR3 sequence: CASSLQEGQPQHF. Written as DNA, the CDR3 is TGTGCCAGCAGCTTACAGGAGGGTCAGCCCCAGCATTTT.

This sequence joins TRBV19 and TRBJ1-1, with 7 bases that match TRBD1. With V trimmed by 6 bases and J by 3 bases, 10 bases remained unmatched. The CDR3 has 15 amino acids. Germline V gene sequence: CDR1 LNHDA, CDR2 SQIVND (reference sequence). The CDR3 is CASRTRQGLDTEAFF. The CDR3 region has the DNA TGTGCCAGTAGGACCCGACAGGGATTGGACACTGAAGCTTTCTTT.

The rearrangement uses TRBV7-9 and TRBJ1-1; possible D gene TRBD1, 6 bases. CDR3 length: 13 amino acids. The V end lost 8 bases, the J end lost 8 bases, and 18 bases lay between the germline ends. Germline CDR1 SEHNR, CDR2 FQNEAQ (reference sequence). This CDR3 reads CASGGRAGGEAFF. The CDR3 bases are TGTGCCAGCGGGGGCAGGGCGGGGGGAGAAGCTTTCTTT.

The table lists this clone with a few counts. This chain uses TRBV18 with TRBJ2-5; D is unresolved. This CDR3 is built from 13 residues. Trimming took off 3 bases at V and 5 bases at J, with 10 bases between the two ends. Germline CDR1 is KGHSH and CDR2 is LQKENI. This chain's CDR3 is CASSPHATETQYF. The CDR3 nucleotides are TGTGCCAGCTCACCCCATGCAACCGAGACCCAGTACTTC. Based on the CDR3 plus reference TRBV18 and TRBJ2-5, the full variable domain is NAGVMQNPRHLVRRRGQEARLRCSPMKGHSHVYWYRQLPEEGLKFMVYLQKENIIDESGMPKERFSAEFPKEGPSILRIQQVVRGDSAAYFCASSPHATETQYFGPGTRLLVL.

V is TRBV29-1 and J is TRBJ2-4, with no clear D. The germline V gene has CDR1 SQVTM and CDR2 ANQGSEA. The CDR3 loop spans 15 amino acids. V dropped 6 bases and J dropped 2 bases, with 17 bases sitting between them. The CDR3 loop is CSVLDPLGTKNIQYF. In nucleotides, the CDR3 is TGCAGCGTCCTGGACCCGCTAGGGACCAAAAACATTCAGTACTTC.

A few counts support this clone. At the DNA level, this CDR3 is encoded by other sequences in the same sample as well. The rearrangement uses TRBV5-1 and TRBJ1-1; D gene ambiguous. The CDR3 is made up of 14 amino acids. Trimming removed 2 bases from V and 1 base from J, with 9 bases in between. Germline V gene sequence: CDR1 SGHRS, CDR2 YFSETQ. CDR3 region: CASSLTQRNTEAFF. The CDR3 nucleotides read TGCGCCAGCAGCTTAACCCAGCGGAACACTGAAGCTTTCTTT.

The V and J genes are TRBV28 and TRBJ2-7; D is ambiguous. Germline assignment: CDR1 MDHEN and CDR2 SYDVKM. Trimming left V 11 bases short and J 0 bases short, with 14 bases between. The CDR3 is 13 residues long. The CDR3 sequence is CAASEAASYEQYF. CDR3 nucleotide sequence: TGTGCCGCGTCAGAAGCAGCCTCCTACGAGCAGTACTTC.

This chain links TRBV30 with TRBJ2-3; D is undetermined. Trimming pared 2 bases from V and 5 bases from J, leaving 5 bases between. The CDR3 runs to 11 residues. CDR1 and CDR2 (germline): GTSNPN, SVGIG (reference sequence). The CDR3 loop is CAWSTGDTQYF. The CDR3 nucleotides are TGTGCCTGGAGTACGGGAGATACGCAGTATTTT.

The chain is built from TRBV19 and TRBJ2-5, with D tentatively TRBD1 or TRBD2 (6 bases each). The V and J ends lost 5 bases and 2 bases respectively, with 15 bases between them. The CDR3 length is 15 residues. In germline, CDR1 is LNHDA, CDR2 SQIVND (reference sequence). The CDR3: CASSLTGAEQETQYF. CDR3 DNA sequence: TGTGCCAGTAGTTTAACGGGGGCGGAACAAGAGACCCAGTACTTC.

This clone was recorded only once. The CDR3: CASSRPGTSGGSYEQYF. The CDR3 DNA is TGTGCCAGCAGCCGCCCCGGGACTAGCGGGGGGTCCTACGAGCAGTACTTC. The V and J genes are TRBV11-2 and TRBJ2-7; 15 bases are shared with TRBD2. V dropped 5 bases and J dropped 1; count of bases not matched to a gene: 6. CDR3 size: 17 residues. Germline V CDR1 and CDR2: SGHAT, FQNNGV.

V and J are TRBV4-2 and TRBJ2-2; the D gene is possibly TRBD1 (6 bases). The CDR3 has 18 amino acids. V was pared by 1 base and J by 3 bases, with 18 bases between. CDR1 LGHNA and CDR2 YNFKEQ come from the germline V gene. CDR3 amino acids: CASSQGTLLGADTGELFF. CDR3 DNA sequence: TGTGCCAGCAGCCAAGGAACTCTTTTGGGGGCCGACACCGGGGAGCTGTTTTTT.

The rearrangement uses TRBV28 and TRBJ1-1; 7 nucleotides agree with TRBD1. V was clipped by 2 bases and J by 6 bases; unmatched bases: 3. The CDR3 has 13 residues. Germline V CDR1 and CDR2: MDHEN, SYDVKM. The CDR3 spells CASSLRGQSEAFF. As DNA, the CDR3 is TGTGCCAGCAGTTTAAGGGGGCAGTCTGAAGCTTTCTTT.

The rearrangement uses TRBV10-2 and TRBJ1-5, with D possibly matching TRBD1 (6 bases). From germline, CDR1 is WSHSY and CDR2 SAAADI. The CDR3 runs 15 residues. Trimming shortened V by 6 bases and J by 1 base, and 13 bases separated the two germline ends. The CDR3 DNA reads TGCGCCAGCAGCGAGGACGGGGGCAGCAATCAGCCCCAGCATTTT. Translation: CASSEDGGSNQPQHF.